This T cell receptor beta chain was observed in a study of T-cell memory formation after mild COVID-19. Study at large: Among the donors, TCR clusters were largely specific to each donor.

Broader study findings: Cross-reactive memory apparently joined, as some responding clones appeared in pre-infection memory.

This clonotype was seen more than once but under ten times. Its antigen is not known. J was trimmed by 8 bases and V by 1 base; bases with no gene match: 15. Germline V gene data show CDR1 as SGHNT and CDR2 as YENEEA. This CDR3 contains 17 residues. TCRdb redid the calling of the 5' RACE reads with MiXCR, one entry per CDR3 protein. Among approximately 400,000 distinct CDR3 sequences, 20% to 30% were seen once, and the ten largest hold 8.5% to 10%. The receptor was derived from an adult woman who had mild COVID-19 (a few samples of this study predate the infection). Cell type and time point are not known. The sample consisted of PBMCs or a T cell subset sorted from them (not recorded which). V gene TRBV11-3 combines with J gene TRBJ2-7; 9 nucleotides line up with TRBD2. The CDR3: CASSLGSTSGRSTQQYF. DNA for the CDR3: TGTGCCAGCAGCTTAGGATCAACTAGCGGGCGCTCTACGCAGCAGTACTTC.